A selection of T cell receptor beta chains follows, all from one sample in a study of beta chain features in type 1 diabetes. TCRdb's copy holds only in-frame clones and misses some; the assay was immunoSEQ multiplex PCR. The sample consists of 500,000 to 850,000 clones, 11% to 15% of them appearing once. The sequencing input was naive CD4+ T cells from blood. Receptor source: a young man with type 1 diabetes. Each CDR3 is given with its conserved first and last residue. Fields, in order: D gene, V gene, J gene, clone size, CDR3 DNA, CDR3 protein. A D gene is named only where the DNA matches it firmly. Size is omitted from some rows. Given values are once, few, many or a class for expanded clones.

TRBD1	TRBV30	TRBJ1-1	.	TGTGCCTGGAGTAGGGGACAGGGCCGGCCGGCGGGTGAAGCTTTCTTT	CAWSRGQGRPAGEAFF
.	TRBV27	TRBJ2-6	few	TGTGCCAGCATCGGAAAGGTCAGGGCCCCTGGGGCCAACGTCCTGACTTTC	CASIGKVRAPGANVLTF
TRBD2	TRBV4-3	TRBJ2-1	.	TGCGCCAGCAGCCAAGTCCGAGCGGGGGGGCCCTCAAATGAGCAGTTCTTC	CASSQVRAGGPSNEQFF
.	TRBV30	TRBJ1-4	.	TGTGCCTGGAGTGCGACGATACCGGCGGAAAAACTGTTTTTT	CAWSATIPAEKLFF
.	TRBV14	TRBJ2-7	.	TGTGCCAGCAGCCAAGATGGGTACGAGCAGTACTTC	CASSQDGYEQYF
TRBD1	TRBV30	TRBJ2-7	.	TGTGCCTGGACCCAGACAGGGGGCGGGTACGAGCAGTACTTC	CAWTQTGGGYEQYF
TRBD1	TRBV7-2	TRBJ2-7	.	TGTGCCAGCAGCTTAAGGGCAGGGGGCTACGAGCAGTACTTC	CASSLRAGGYEQYF
.	TRBV7-2	TRBJ2-7	.	TGTGCCAGCAGCTTACAACCTACCTACGAGCAGTACTTC	CASSLQPTYEQYF
.	TRBV20-1	TRBJ2-5	.	TGCAGTGCCTTCATGGAGACCCAGTACTTC	CSAFMETQYF
TRBD2	TRBV5-1	TRBJ2-1	.	TGCGCCAGCAGCCACGGGACTAGCGGGAGGGCCTGGGATGAGCAGTTCTTC	CASSHGTSGRAWDEQFF
.	TRBV5-6	TRBJ2-5	few	TGTGCCAGCAGCTTGAAGTGGGAGACCCAGTACTTC	CASSLKWETQYF
TRBD1	TRBV5-1	TRBJ1-2	.	TGCGCCAGCGGACAGGCCTATGGCTACACCTTC	CASGQAYGYTF
.	TRBV6-5	TRBJ1-5	few	TGTGCCAGCAGTTACTCGGGGCTTAGCAATCAGCCCCAGCATTTT	CASSYSGLSNQPQHF
.	TRBV29-1	TRBJ1-5	.	TGCAGCGTTGAAGATGAGGGGGGAGGGCAGCCCCAGCATTTT	CSVEDEGGGQPQHF
.	TRBV2	TRBJ2-3	.	TGTGCCAGCAGTGGACAAACGAGCACAGATACGCAGTATTTT	CASSGQTSTDTQYF
.	TRBV9	TRBJ2-1	.	TGTGCCAGCAGCGTAGGGCACGGCAGGCCCTACAATGAGCAGTTCTTC	CASSVGHGRPYNEQFF
.	TRBV6-5	TRBJ2-6	.	TGTGCCAGCAGTAGGGCGTTAGGGGCCAACGTCCTGACTTTC	CASSRALGANVLTF
TRBD2	TRBV18	TRBJ2-7	.	TGTGCCAGCTCCCATAAATTAGCGGGACTATACGAGCAGTACTTC	CASSHKLAGLYEQYF
TRBD2	TRBV6-1	TRBJ2-1	few	TGTGCCAGCACCCCAGGAGGTAGCGGGAGTAATGAGCAGTTCTTC	CASTPGGSGSNEQFF
TRBD2	TRBV5-1	TRBJ2-2	few	TGCGCCAGCAGCTCACCGGGACTAGCGCTAACCGGGGAGCTGTTTTTT	CASSSPGLALTGELFF
.	TRBV28	TRBJ2-7	few	TGTGCCAGCAGCTCCAGTCGGTACGAGCAGTACTTC	CASSSSRYEQYF
TRBD2	TRBV7-9	TRBJ2-3	few	TGTGCCAGCAGTACTAGCGGGGCAAGCACAGATACGCAGTATTTT	CASSTSGASTDTQYF
TRBD2	TRBV30	TRBJ2-7	.	TGTGCCTGGAGTGTAGGTAGCGGGGGGTTTTACGAGCAGTACTTC	CAWSVGSGGFYEQYF
.	TRBV29-1	TRBJ1-4	.	TGCAGCGCCTCGGGCAGGGGAAACCAAAATGAAAAACTGTTTTTT	CSASGRGNQNEKLFF
.	TRBV7-2	TRBJ2-3	.	TGTGCCAGCAGCTTGGGCAGAAGCACAGATACGCAGTATTTT	CASSLGRSTDTQYF
.	TRBV10-3	TRBJ2-1	few	TGTGCCATCAGTGGGATGGTTGCGAATGAGCAGTTCTTC	CAISGMVANEQFF
.	TRBV4-3	TRBJ1-4	once	TGCGCCAGCCGGGTGGGGGGAGCAACTAATGAAAAACTGTTTTTT	CASRVGGATNEKLFF
.	TRBV9	TRBJ2-3	.	TGTGCCAGCAGCGAGGCCGCAGATACGCAGTATTTT	CASSEAADTQYF
TRBD2	TRBV6-5	TRBJ2-1	.	TGTGCCAGCAGTTCCTGGTCAGGCGGGAGCGGGAATGAGCAGTTCTTC	CASSSWSGGSGNEQFF
TRBD2	TRBV30	TRBJ2-1	few	TGTGCCTGGACAGCGACTAGCGGGAGGGCCAGAGGGTTCTACAATGAGCAGTTCTTC	CAWTATSGRARGFYNEQFF
TRBD1	TRBV5-4	TRBJ1-1	few	TGTGCCAGCAGCCCCGACAGGGGCATCACTGAAGCTTTCTTT	CASSPDRGITEAFF
.	TRBV6-5	TRBJ2-1	.	TGTGCCAGCAGTTACTCGAGGGGGTACAATGAGCAGTTCTTC	CASSYSRGYNEQFF